This T cell receptor beta chain was documented in a study of radiotherapy plus CTLA-4 blockade in lung cancer. On the study more broadly: Objective responses emerged in roughly a sixth of patients, and roughly 30% attained disease control. Study results and caveats: Blood saw expansion of tumor-derived TCR clones after radiotherapy plus ipilimumab.

TCRdb keeps only in-frame clones here, not all; method: immunoSEQ multiplex PCR. The sample has about 73,000 clones, around 87% seen once. The germline gives CDR1 SEHNR, CDR2 FQNEAQ (reference sequence). The CDR3 is 15 residues long. J lost 5 bases, V lost 5 bases, and 9 bases had no gene match. Concerning this clone: Its cognate antigen is unknown.

This clonotype was obtained from a human donor with non-small cell lung cancer that progressed on radiotherapy plus ipilimumab. This sample comprised peripheral blood, obtained from a patient treated with radiotherapy plus ipilimumab. The chain joins TRBV7-9 to TRBJ1-5, with TRBD1 matching 7 bases. DNA for the CDR3: TGTGCCAGCAGCCCGCCTGGGACAGCCGATCAGCCCCAGCATTTT. Protein sequence: CASSPPGTADQPQHF.